A few counts support the clone carrying this T cell receptor beta chain. Its antigen is unidentified. The junction and the germline gene differ at one end; a read error may be behind it. This sample was taken from a study of metastatic and nonmetastatic thyroid tumors. On the study more broadly: Repertoires from malignant and benign thyroid patients were compared across blood and tumor or nodule tissue.

Ahead of thyroid surgery, no patient had received treatment of any kind. General study points: Compared with benign nodules, malignant thyroid tumors were reported to have significantly higher TCR beta diversity in both blood and tumor.

TCRdb reprocessed the PCR reads using MiXCR. The sample consists of 26,000 or so clones, 16% of them appearing once. The receptor was isolated from a male donor with papillary thyroid cancer or a benign thyroid nodule (not recorded which). Some clones in this sample may be carry-over from other donors' samples. Sequencing was carried out using blood.

DNA for the CDR3: TGTGCCATCAGTGAAGACAGGGAAAGTGAGCGGTTCTTC. It encodes CAISEDRESERFF. This chain links TRBV10-3 with TRBJ2-1; 7 bases fit TRBD1. Germline CDR1 ENHRY, CDR2 SYGVKD. The CDR3 sequence is 13 residues long.